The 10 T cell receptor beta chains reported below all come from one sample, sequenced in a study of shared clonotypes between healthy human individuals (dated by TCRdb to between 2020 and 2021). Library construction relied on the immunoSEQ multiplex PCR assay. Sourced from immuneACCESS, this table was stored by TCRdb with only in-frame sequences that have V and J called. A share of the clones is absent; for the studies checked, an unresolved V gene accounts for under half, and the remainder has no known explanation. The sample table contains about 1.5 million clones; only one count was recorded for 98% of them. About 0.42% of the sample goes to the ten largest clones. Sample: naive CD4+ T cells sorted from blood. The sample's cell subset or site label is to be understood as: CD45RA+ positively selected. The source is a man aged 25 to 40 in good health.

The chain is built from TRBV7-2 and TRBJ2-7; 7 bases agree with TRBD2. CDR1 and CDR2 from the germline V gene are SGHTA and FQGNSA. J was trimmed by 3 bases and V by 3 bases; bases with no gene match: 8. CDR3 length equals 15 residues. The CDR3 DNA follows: TGTGCCAGCAGCTTTCGGGCTAGCGGTTTCTACGAGCAGTACTTC. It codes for CASSFRASGFYEQYF.

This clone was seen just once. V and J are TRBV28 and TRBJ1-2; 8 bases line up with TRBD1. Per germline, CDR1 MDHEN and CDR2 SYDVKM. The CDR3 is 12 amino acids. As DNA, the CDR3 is TGTGTCGCGGGACAGGCGACTTATGGCTACACCTTC. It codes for CVAGQATYGYTF.

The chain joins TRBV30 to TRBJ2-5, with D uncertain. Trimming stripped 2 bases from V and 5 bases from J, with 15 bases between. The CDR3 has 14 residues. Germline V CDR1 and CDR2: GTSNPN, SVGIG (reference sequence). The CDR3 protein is CAWSITSSGETQYF. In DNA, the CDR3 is TGTGCCTGGAGTATCACATCCTCTGGGGAGACCCAGTACTTC.

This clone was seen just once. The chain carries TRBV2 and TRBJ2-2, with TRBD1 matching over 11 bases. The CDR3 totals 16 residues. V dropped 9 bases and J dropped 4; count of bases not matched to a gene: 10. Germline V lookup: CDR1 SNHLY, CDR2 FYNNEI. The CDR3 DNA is TGTGCCAGTCTCAAACCGGGACAGGGGGGCACCGGGGAGCTGTTTTTT. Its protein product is CASLKPGQGGTGELFF.

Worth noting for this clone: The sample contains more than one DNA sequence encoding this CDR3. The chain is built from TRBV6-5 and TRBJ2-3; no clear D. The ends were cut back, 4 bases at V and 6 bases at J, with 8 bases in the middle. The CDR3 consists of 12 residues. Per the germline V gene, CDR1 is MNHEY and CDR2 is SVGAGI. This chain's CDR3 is CASSSRTDTQYF. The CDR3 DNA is TGTGCCAGCAGTTCCCGGACGGATACGCAGTATTTT.

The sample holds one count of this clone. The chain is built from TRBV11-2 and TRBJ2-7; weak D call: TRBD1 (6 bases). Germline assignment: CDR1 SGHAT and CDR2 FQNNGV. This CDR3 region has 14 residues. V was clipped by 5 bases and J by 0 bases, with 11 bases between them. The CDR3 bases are TGTGCCAGCAGCCGCCGGGACAACTCCTACGAGCAGTACTTC. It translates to CASSRRDNSYEQYF.

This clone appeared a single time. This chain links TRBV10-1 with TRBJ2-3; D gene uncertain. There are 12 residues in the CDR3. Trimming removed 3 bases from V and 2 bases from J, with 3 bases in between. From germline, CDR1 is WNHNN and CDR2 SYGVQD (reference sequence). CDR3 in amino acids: CASSENTDTQYF. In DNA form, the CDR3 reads TGCGCCAGCAGTGAAAACACAGATACGCAGTATTTT.

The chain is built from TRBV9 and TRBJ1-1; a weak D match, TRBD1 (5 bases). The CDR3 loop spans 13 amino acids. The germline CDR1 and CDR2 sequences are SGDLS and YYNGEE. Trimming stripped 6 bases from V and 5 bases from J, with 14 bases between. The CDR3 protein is CASIGDGATEAFF. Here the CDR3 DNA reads TGTGCCAGCATTGGGGACGGGGCTACTGAAGCTTTCTTT.

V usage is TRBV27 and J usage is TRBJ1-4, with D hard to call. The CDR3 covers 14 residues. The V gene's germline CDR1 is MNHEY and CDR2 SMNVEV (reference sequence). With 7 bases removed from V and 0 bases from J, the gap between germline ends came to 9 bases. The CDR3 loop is CASKTAATNEKLFF. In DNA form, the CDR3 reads TGTGCCAGCAAAACAGCTGCAACTAATGAAAAACTGTTTTTT.

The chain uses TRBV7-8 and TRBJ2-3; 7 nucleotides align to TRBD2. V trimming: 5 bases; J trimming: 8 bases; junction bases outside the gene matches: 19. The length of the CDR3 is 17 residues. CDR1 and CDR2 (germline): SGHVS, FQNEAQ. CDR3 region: CASSPPLASGLKGTQYF. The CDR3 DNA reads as TGTGCCAGCAGCCCACCTTTGGCTAGCGGACTAAAGGGTACGCAGTATTTT.